This T cell receptor beta chain was found in a study of blood T cell repertoires in COVID-19. The overall study: Italy, Spain and the United States were the sources of the convalescent and acute COVID-19 samples. T cells, B-cell-depleted T cells, or PBMCs provided the cDNA or gDNA that served as material.

Germline lookup yields CDR1 MNHEY and CDR2 SVGAGI. Deletions cut 7 bases from V and 2 bases from J, with 5 bases between. The length of the CDR3 is 12 residues. In the 2 weeks before study entry, exposed participants met a COVID-19 case, which was PCR-confirmed or clinician-diagnosed. Original handling: Researchers report that nucleated cell counts were estimated from reference gene primer amplification. Libraries were prepared by immunoSEQ multiplex PCR; TCRdb keeps only in-frame clonotypes and omits some of them. V, J and clone size derive from that table, while D and trimming were established from the DNA sequence. The sample lists a few hundred thousand clones, approximately 90% seen once, with about 0.78% in the top ten.

This rearrangement joins TRBV6-5 to TRBJ2-2; D gene unclear. The sequenced sample was PBMCs or T cells enriched from blood (not recorded which). The source is a woman aged 40 to 50 who had been exposed to COVID-19. The CDR3 DNA is TGTGCCAGCATAACAAACACCGGGGAGCTGTTTTTT. Protein: CASITNTGELFF.